These 14 T cell receptor beta chains came from one sample sequenced in a study of early T cells in non-severe SARS-CoV-2 infection. TCRdb re-derived calls from the 5' RACE reads in MiXCR, one entry per CDR3 protein. The data contain 45,000 to 60,000 distinct CDR3 sequences, about 10% of them singletons. The sample here was whole blood, taken at baseline. These receptors originate from an adult who was a healthcare worker with PCR-confirmed SARS-CoV-2 infection or an uninfected control (not recorded which).

The chain carries TRBV14 and TRBJ2-5, with TRBD2 matching over 7 bases. CDR3 size: 15 residues. CDR1 and CDR2 (germline): SGHDN, FVKESK. V lost 4 bases, J lost 5 bases, and 10 bases stayed unmatched. The CDR3 protein is CASSPQGRAFETQYF. The DNA of the CDR3 is TGTGCCAGCAGCCCTCAAGGGAGGGCGTTTGAGACCCAGTACTTC.

V and J are TRBV2 and TRBJ1-4; a weak D match, TRBD1 (5 bases). There are 14 residues in the CDR3. V was clipped by 6 bases and J by 8 bases, with 16 bases between them. Per the germline V gene, CDR1 is SNHLY and CDR2 is FYNNEI. The CDR3 loop is CASRKGLLPEKLFF. The CDR3 DNA reads as TGTGCCAGCAGGAAGGGACTCCTCCCGGAAAAACTGTTTTTT.

This clonotype has just a few counts. The V and J genes are TRBV6-1 and TRBJ1-2; weak D call: TRBD1 (6 bases). Germline V lookup: CDR1 MNHNS, CDR2 SASEGT. The CDR3 is 14 residues long. V lost 8 bases, J lost 3 bases, and 16 bases lay in between. Here the CDR3 DNA reads TGTGCCAGCGGAGGCCGGGGGGCGGACTATGGCTACACCTTC. Translating it yields CASGGRGADYGYTF.

The V call is TRBV4-2, the J call TRBJ2-7, with D hard to call. Germline lookup yields CDR1 LGHNA and CDR2 YNFKEQ. The V end lost 0 bases, the J end lost 3 bases, and 12 bases lay between the germline ends. The CDR3 length is 15 residues. This CDR3 reads CASSQERSGDYEQYF. DNA of the CDR3: TGTGCCAGCAGCCAAGAACGGTCCGGAGACTACGAGCAGTACTTC.

This clonotype was observed a few times. J is TRBJ1-1 and V is TRBV29-1; 11 nucleotides match TRBD1. The CDR3 sequence is 13 residues long. The V segment lost 6 bases and the J segment 7 bases; nucleotides outside the gene matches: 7. CDR1 and CDR2 from the germline V gene are SQVTM and ANQGSEA. In DNA form, the CDR3 reads TGCAGCGTGACCGGACAGGGGGCTAATGAAGCTTTCTTT. Its translation is CSVTGQGANEAFF. Combining the CDR3 with reference TRBV29-1 and TRBJ1-1 gives the whole variable domain SAVISQKPSRDICQRGTSLTIQCQVDSQVTMMFWYRQQPGQSLTLIATANQGSEATYESGFVIDKFPISRPNLTFSTLTVSNMSPEDSSIYLCSVTGQGANEAFFGQGTRLTVV.

The chain couples TRBV20-1 to TRBJ2-1, with D possibly being TRBD2 (6 bases). Per the germline V gene, CDR1 is DFQATT and CDR2 is SNEGSKA (reference sequence). The CDR3 sequence is 14 residues long. Between the trimmed V and J ends, which lost 2 bases and 8 bases, there was a span of 16 bases. The CDR3 bases are TGCAGTGCTAGACCGAGACTAGTAAGCGATGAGCAGTTCTTC. Translating it yields CSARPRLVSDEQFF.

This clonotype was counted only a few times. The CDR3 DNA is TGTGCCAGCAGCCTCTCCCGGACTAGTCCCGGGGCCAACGTCCTGACTTTC. It yields the protein CASSLSRTSPGANVLTF. This chain uses TRBV11-2 with TRBJ2-6, with 7 bases matching TRBD2. Germline V gives CDR1 SGHAT, CDR2 FQNNGV. The CDR3 extends over 17 amino acids. V lost 5 bases, J lost 4 bases, and 11 bases stayed unmatched.

In its sample, this clonotype was seen many times. The genes are TRBV9 and TRBJ2-1, with D maybe TRBD1 (6 bases). The V end was cut by 0 bases, the J end by 6 bases, with 16 bases between. From germline, CDR1 is SGDLS and CDR2 YYNGEE. The CDR3 length is 16 residues. The CDR3 DNA sequence: TGTGCCAGCAGCGTAGATGGGGACATTTACCTCAATGAGCAGTTCTTC. As protein: CASSVDGDIYLNEQFF.

The table lists this clonotype with a few counts. The rearrangement uses TRBV12-3 or TRBV12-4 and TRBJ2-1; 10 positions match TRBD2. V shed 1 base, J shed 2 bases, and the junction held 2 bases outside the gene matches. The CDR3 runs 16 residues. CDR3 protein: CASSLGAGGAYNEQFF. In nucleotides, the CDR3 is TGTGCCAGCAGTTTAGGAGCGGGAGGGGCCTACAATGAGCAGTTCTTC.

This clonotype showed up many times. The chain uses TRBV3-1 and TRBJ2-3; no clear D. Germline assignment: CDR1 LGHDT and CDR2 YNNKEL (reference sequence). CDR3 length equals 13 residues. V was trimmed by 0 bases and J by 5 bases, leaving 6 bases between them. The CDR3 region has the DNA TGTGCCAGCAGCCAAGAGAGGAAAGATACGCAGTATTTT. Translated, it gives CASSQERKDTQYF.

The chain combines TRBV7-9 with TRBJ2-1, with D unclear. V lost 1 base and J lost 5, with 6 bases in between. The CDR3 spans 13 residues. Germline assignment: CDR1 SEHNR and CDR2 FQNEAQ (reference sequence). CDR3 DNA: TGTGCCAGCAGCTTAGAAAACCACAATGAGCAGTTCTTC. As protein: CASSLENHNEQFF.

This chain uses TRBV7-9 with TRBJ2-1; D is possibly TRBD1 or TRBD2 (6 bases each). The germline V and J ends were trimmed by 1 base and 3 bases, with 7 bases remaining between them. The V gene's germline CDR1 is SEHNR and CDR2 FQNEAQ (reference sequence). The CDR3 spans 14 residues. CDR3 loop: CASSLEGGYNEQFF. CDR3 coding DNA: TGTGCCAGCAGCTTAGAGGGGGGCTACAATGAGCAGTTCTTC.

This clonotype was counted at least ten times. The V gene is TRBV21-1, the J gene TRBJ1-2; TRBD1 is the table's D call, not checked against the DNA. TRBV21-1 is listed as a pseudogene. The CDR3 contains 15 residues. Written as DNA, the CDR3 is TGTGCCAGCAGCAAAGGATTCAGGGGGAGGAATGGCTACACCTTC. Encoded protein: CASSKGFRGRNGYTF.

J is TRBJ2-5 and V is TRBV9, with D hard to call. Trimming shortened V by 0 bases and J by 5 bases, and 14 bases separated the two germline ends. This CDR3 comprises 15 residues. Germline values: CDR1 SGDLS, CDR2 YYNGEE. CDR3 residues: CASSVGTVPGETQYF. As DNA, the CDR3 is TGTGCCAGCAGCGTAGGAACGGTTCCCGGGGAGACCCAGTACTTC.